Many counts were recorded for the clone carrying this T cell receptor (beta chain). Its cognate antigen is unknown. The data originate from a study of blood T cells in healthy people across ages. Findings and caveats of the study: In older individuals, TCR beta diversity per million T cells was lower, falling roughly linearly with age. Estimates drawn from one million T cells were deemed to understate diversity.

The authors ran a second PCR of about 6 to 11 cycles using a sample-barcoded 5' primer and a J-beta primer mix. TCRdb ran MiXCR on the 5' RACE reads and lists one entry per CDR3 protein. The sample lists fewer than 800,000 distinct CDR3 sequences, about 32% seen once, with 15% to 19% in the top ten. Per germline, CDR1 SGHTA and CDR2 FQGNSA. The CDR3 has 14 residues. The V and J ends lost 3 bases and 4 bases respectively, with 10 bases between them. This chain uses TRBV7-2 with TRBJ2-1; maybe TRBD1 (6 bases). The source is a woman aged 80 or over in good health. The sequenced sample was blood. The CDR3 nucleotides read TGTGCCAGCAGCTTCAGGGGCAGGTACAATGAGCAGTTCTTC. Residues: CASSFRGRYNEQFF.